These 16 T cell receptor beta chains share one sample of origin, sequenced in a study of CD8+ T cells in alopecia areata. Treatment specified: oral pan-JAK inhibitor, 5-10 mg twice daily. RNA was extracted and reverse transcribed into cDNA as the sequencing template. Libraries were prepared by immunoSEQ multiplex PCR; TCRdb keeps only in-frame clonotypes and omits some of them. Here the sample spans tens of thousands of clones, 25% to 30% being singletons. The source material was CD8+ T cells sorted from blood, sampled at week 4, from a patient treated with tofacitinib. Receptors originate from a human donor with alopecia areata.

CDR3 loop: CSVAGGTPYNEQFF. The CDR3 coding sequence is TGCAGCGTTGCGGGCGGGACTCCTTACAATGAGCAGTTCTTC. The chain uses TRBV29-1 and TRBJ2-1; a weak D match, TRBD2 (6 bases). There are 14 residues in the CDR3. V lost 4 bases and J 4 bases, leaving 14 bases between the germline ends. CDR1 is SQVTM and CDR2 is ANQGSEA in the germline V gene.

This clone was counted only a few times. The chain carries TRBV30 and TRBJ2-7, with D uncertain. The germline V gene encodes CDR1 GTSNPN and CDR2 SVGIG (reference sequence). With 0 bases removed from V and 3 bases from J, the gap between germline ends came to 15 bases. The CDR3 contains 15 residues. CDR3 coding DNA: TGTGCCTGGAGTGTGTTGGGTGACCCCTTCTACGAGCAGTACTTC. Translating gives CAWSVLGDPFYEQYF.

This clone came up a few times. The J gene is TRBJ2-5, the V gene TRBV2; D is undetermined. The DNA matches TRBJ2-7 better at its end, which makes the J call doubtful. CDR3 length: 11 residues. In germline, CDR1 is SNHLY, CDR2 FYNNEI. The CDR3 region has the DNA TGTGCCAGCAGTGACAGCTACGAGCAGTACTTC. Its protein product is CASSDSYEQYF.

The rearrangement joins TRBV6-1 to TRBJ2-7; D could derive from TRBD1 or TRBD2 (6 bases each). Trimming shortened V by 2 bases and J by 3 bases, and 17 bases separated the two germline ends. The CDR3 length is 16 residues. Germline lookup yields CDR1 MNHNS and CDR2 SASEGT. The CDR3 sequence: CASSEWGASAYYEQYF. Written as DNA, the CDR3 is TGTGCCAGCAGTGAATGGGGGGCCAGTGCGTACTACGAGCAGTACTTC.

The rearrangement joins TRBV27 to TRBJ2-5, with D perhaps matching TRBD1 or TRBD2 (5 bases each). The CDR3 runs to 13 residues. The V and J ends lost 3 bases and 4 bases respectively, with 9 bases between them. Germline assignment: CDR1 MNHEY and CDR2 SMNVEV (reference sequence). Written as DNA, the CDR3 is TGTGCCAGCAGTTTCATTGGGGGAGAGACCCAGTACTTC. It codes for CASSFIGGETQYF.

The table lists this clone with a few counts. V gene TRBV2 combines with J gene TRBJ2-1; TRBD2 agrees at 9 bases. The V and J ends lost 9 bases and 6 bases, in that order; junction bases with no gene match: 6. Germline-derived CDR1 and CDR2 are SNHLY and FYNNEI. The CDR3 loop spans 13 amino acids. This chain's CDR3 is CARASGEGNEQFF. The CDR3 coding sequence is TGTGCCAGAGCTAGCGGGGAGGGCAATGAGCAGTTCTTC.

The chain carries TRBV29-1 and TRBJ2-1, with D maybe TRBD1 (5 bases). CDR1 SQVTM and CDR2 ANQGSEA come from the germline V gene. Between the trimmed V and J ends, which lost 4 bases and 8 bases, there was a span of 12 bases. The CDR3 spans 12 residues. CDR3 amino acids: CSVVGRGYEQFF. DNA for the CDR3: TGCAGCGTTGTGGGGCGTGGATATGAGCAGTTCTTC.

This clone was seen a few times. The CDR3 region has the DNA TGTGCCAGTAGTATGGCAGGGTATCAGCCCCAGCATTTT. Amino acid sequence: CASSMAGYQPQHF. The rearrangement uses TRBV19 and TRBJ1-5; D may be TRBD1 (5 bases). Germline assignment: CDR1 LNHDA and CDR2 SQIVND (reference sequence). The V end lost 3 bases, the J end lost 5 bases, and 8 bases lay between the germline ends. CDR3 size: 13 residues. The variable domain in full, with the rest retrieved from reference TRBV19 and TRBJ1-5, is DGGITQSPKYLFRKEGQNVTLSCEQNLNHDAMYWYRQDPGQGLRLIYYSQIVNDFQKGDIAEGYSVSREKKESFPLTVTSAQKNPTAFYLCASSMAGYQPQHFGDGTRLSIL.

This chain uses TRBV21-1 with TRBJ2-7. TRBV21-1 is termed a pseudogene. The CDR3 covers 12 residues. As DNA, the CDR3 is TGTGCCAGCAGCACGATCTCCTACGAGCAGTACTTC. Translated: CASSTISYEQYF.

DNA for the CDR3: TGCAGCGCGAGAAGGGGAGGGCCACATGAGCAGTTCTTC. This gives the protein CSARRGGPHEQFF. This chain links TRBV29-1 with TRBJ2-1; 7 nucleotides line up with TRBD2. The V gene's germline CDR1 is SQVTM and CDR2 ANQGSEA. The length of the CDR3 is 13 residues. V dropped 7 bases and J dropped 8; count of bases not matched to a gene: 11.

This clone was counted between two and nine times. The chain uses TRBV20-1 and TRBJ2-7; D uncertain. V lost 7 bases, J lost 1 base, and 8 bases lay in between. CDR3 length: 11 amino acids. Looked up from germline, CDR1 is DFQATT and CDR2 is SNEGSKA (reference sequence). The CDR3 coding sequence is TGCAGTGTCCCGTGGTCCTACGAGCAGTACTTC. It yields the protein CSVPWSYEQYF.

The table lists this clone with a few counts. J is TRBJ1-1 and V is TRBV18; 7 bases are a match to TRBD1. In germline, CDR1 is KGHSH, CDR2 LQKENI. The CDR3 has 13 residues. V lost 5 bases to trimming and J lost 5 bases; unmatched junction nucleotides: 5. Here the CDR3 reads CASSEGARTEAFF. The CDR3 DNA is TGTGCCAGCTCAGAGGGGGCGAGGACTGAAGCTTTCTTT.

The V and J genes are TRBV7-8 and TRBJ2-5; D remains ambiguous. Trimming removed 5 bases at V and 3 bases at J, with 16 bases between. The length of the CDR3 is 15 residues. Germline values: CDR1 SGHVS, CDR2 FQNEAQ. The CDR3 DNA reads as TGTGCCAGCAGCACAACGCTCAGTAGCAAAGAGACCCAGTACTTC. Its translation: CASSTTLSSKETQYF. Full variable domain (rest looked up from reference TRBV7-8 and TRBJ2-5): GAGVSQSPRYKVAKRGQDVALRCDPISGHVSLFWYQQALGQGPEFLTYFQNEAQLDKSGLPSDRFFAERPEGSVSTLKIQRTQQEDSAVYLCASSTTLSSKETQYFGPGTRLLVL.

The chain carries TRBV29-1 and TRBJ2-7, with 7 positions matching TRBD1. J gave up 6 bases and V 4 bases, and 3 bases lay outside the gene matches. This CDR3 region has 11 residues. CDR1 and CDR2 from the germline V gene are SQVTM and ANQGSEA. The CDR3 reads CSVGDSAEQYF. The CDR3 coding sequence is TGCAGCGTTGGGGACAGTGCCGAGCAGTACTTC.

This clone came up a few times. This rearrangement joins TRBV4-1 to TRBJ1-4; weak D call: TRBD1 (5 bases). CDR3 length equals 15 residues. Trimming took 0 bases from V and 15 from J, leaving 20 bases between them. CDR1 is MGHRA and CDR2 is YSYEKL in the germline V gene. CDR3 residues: CASSQERDGGYILFF. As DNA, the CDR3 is TGCGCCAGCAGCCAAGAACGGGACGGTGGCTATATATTGTTTTTT.

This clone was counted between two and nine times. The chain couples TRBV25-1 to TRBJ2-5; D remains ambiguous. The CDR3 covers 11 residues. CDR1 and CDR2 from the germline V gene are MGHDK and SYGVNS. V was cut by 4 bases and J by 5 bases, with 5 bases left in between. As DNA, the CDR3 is TGTGCCAGCAGTGTTTGGGAGACCCAGTACTTC. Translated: CASSVWETQYF.